Described below is a single T cell receptor (beta chain) sequence and its context. The data belong to a study of blood T cell repertoires in COVID-19. In the study overall: Donors in the United States, Italy and Spain gave samples during acute or convalescent COVID-19. The analysed material was cDNA or gDNA that came from T cells, B-cell-depleted T cells, or PBMCs.

Sequenced by immunoSEQ multiplex PCR; TCRdb stores in-frame clones only, minus some. The data show about 150,000 clones, approximately 86% seen once. The sample comprised peripheral blood. The clonotype originates from a woman in her thirties or forties with active or convalescent COVID-19.

CDR3 sequence: CASSIQGTGGKETQYF. The DNA of the CDR3 is TGTGCCAGTAGTATCCAGGGGACAGGGGGCAAGGAGACCCAGTACTTC. The genes are TRBV19 and TRBJ2-5; TRBD1 agrees at 12 bases. V shed 3 bases, J shed 5 bases, and the junction held 7 bases outside the gene matches. There are 16 residues in the CDR3. Germline-derived CDR1 and CDR2 are LNHDA and SQIVND (reference sequence).